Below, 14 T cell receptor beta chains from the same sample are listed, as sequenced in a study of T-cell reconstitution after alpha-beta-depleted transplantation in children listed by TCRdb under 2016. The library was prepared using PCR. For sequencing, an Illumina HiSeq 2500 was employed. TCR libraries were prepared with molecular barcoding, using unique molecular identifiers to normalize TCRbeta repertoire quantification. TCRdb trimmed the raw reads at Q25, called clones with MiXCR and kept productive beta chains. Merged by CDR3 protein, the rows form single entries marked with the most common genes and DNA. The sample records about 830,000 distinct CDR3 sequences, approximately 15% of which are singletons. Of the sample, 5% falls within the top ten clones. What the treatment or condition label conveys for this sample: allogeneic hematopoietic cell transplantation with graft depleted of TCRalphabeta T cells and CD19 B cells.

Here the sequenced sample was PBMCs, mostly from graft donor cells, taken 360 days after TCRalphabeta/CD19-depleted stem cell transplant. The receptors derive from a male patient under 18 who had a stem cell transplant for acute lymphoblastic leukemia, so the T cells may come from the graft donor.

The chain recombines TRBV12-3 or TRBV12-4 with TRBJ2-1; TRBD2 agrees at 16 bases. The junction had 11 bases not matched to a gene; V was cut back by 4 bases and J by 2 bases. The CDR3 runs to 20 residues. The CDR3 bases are TGTGCCAGCAGTTCGTGGGGACTAGCGGGAGGGCCCCTGACCTACAATGAGCAGTTCTTC. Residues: CASSSWGLAGGPLTYNEQFF.

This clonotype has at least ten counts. CDR3 protein: CASSGGTVNTGELFF. The CDR3 DNA follows: TGTGCCAGCAGTGGGGGGACAGTTAACACCGGGGAGCTGTTTTTT. J is TRBJ2-2 and V is TRBV2; 7 bases agree with TRBD1. V was pared by 4 bases and J by 2 bases, with 4 bases of the junction left unmatched. Germline CDR1 reads SNHLY; CDR2 reads FYNNEI. There are 15 residues in the CDR3.

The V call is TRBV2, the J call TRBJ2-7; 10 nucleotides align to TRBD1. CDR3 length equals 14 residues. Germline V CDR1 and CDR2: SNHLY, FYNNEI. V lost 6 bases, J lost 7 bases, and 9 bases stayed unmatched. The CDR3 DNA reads TGTGCCAGCAGGGCCGGGACAGGGGTGGAGGAGCAGTACTTC. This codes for CASRAGTGVEEQYF.

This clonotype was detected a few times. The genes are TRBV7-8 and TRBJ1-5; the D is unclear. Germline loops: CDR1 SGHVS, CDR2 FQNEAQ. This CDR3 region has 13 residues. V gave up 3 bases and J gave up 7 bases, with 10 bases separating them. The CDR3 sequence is CASSFSLLQPQHF. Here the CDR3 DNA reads TGTGCCAGCAGCTTTTCCCTCTTGCAGCCCCAGCATTTT.

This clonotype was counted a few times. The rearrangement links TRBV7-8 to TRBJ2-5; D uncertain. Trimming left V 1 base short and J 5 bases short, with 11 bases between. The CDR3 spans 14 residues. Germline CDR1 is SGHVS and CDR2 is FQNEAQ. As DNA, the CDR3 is TGTGCCAGCAGCTTAGGTCGTCTTGGGGAGACCCAGTACTTC. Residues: CASSLGRLGETQYF.

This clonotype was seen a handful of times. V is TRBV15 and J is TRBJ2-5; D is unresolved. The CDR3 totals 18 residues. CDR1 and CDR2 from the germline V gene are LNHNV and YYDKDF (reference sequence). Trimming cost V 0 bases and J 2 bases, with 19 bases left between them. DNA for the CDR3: TGTGCCACCAGCAGAGATGAGGCAGCGCCGTACCAACAAGAGACCCAGTACTTC. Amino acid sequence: CATSRDEAAPYQQETQYF.

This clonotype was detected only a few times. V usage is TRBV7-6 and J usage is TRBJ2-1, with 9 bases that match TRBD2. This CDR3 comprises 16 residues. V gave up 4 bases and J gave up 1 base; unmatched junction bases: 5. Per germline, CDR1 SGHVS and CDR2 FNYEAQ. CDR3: CASSSRSGSSYNEQFF. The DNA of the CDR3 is TGTGCCAGCAGCTCCCGTAGCGGGAGTTCCTACAATGAGCAGTTCTTC.

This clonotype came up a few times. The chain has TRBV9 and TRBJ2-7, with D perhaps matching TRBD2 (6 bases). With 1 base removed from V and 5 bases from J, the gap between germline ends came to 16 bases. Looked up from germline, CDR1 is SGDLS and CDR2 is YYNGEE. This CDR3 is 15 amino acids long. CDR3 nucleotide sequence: TGTGCCAGCAGCGTATTGGCGGGATCCCCCCACGAGCAGTACTTC. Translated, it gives CASSVLAGSPHEQYF.

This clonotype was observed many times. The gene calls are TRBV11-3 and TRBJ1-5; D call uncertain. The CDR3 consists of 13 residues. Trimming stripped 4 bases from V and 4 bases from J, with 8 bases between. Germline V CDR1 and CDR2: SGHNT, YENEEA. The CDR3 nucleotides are TGTGCCAGCAGCTCCTCCCCGAATCAGCCCCAGCATTTT. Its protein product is CASSSSPNQPQHF.

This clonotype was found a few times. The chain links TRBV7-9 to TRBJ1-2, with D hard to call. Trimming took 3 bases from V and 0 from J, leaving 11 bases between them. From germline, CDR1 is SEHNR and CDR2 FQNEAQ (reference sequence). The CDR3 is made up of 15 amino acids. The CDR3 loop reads CASSLGVGSNYGYTF. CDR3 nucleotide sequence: TGTGCCAGCAGCTTGGGCGTGGGTTCTAACTATGGCTACACCTTC.

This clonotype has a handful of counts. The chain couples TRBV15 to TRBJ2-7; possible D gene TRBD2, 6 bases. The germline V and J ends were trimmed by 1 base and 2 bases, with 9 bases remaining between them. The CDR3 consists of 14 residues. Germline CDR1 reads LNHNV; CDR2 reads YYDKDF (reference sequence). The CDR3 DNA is TGTGCCACCAGCAGAGGACTAGGGCCCTACGAGCAGTACTTC. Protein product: CATSRGLGPYEQYF. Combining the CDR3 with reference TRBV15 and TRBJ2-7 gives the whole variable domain DAMVIQNPRYQVTQFGKPVTLSCSQTLNHNVMYWYQQKSSQAPKLLFHYYDKDFNNEADTPDNFQSRRPNTSFCFLDIRSPGLGDTAMYLCATSRGLGPYEQYFGPGTRLTVT.

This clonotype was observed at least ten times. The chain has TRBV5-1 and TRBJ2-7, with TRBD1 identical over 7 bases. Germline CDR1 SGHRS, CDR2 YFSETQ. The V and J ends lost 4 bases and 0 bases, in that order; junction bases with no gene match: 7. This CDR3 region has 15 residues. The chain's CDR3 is CASSLRTGYSYEQYF. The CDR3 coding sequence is TGCGCCAGCAGCCTACGGACAGGCTACTCCTACGAGCAGTACTTC.

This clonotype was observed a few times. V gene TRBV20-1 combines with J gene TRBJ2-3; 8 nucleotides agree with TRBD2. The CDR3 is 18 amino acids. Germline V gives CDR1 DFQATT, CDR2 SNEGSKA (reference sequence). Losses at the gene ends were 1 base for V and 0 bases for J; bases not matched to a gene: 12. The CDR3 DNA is TGCAGTGCTAGAGCGTATACAAGAGCGGGAGCTAGCACAGATACGCAGTATTTT. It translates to CSARAYTRAGASTDTQYF.

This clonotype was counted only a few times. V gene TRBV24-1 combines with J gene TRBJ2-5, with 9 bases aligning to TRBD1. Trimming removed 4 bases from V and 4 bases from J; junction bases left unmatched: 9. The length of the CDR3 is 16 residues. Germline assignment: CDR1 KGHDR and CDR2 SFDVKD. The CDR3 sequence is CATSDLGGTGRETQYF. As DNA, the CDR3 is TGTGCCACCAGTGACCTCGGGGGGACAGGGAGAGAGACCCAGTACTTC.